These 31 T cell receptor beta chains share one sample of origin, sequenced in a study of identical twins. TCRdb fed the 5' RACE reads into MiXCR, producing one record per CDR3 protein. The profile shows approximately 230,000 distinct CDR3 sequences, around 15% of them singletons. The sequenced sample was memory (CD45RO+) T cells sorted from blood. These receptors all stem from a woman between 18 and 30 years old in good health.

This clonotype was detected a few times. This chain uses TRBV3-1 with TRBJ1-1; D uncertain. Trimming stripped 0 bases from V and 0 bases from J, with 5 bases between. The germline gives CDR1 LGHDT, CDR2 YNNKEL (reference sequence). The CDR3 has 14 amino acids. The CDR3 coding sequence is TGTGCCAGCAGCCAAGAGGCTTTGAACACTGAAGCTTTCTTT. Translated, it gives CASSQEALNTEAFF.

The rearrangement joins TRBV15 to TRBJ2-7; possibly TRBD2 for D (6 bases). The V and J ends lost 0 bases and 9 bases respectively, with 21 bases between them. The germline gives CDR1 LNHNV, CDR2 YYDKDF (reference sequence). CDR3 length: 16 amino acids. The CDR3 sequence: CATSRDHGSGLRVQYF. The CDR3 DNA follows: TGTGCCACCAGCAGAGATCACGGTAGCGGATTACGAGTGCAGTACTTC.

This clonotype was seen a handful of times. The chain joins TRBV10-2 to TRBJ2-7; 7 bases fit TRBD1. Per the germline V gene, CDR1 is WSHSY and CDR2 is SAAADI. The CDR3 has 14 residues. Losses at the gene ends were 6 bases for V and 0 bases for J; bases not matched to a gene: 5. CDR3 nucleotides: TGCGCCAGCAGGCCCCGGGACAGCTCCTACGAGCAGTACTTC. Amino acid sequence: CASRPRDSSYEQYF.

V usage is TRBV20-1 and J usage is TRBJ2-5; D remains unclear. V was cut by 4 bases and J by 2 bases, with 8 bases left in between. The length of the CDR3 is 12 residues. CDR1 and CDR2 (germline): DFQATT, SNEGSKA (reference sequence). Here the CDR3 reads CSAIQTQETQYF. DNA for the CDR3: TGCAGTGCTATCCAGACTCAAGAGACCCAGTACTTC.

This clonotype was recorded at least ten times. The rearrangement joins TRBV11-3 to TRBJ2-5, with D hard to call. V dropped 3 bases and J dropped 2 bases, with 4 bases sitting between them. The CDR3 runs 12 residues. Looked up from germline, CDR1 is SGHNT and CDR2 is YENEEA. CDR3 coding DNA: TGTGCCAGCAGCTTCCAGCAAGAGACCCAGTACTTC. Amino acids: CASSFQQETQYF.

This chain connects TRBV28 to TRBJ2-6; unclear D gene. Germline values: CDR1 MDHEN, CDR2 SYDVKM. The CDR3 consists of 13 residues. The V end lost 8 bases, the J end lost 0 bases, and 5 bases lay between the germline ends. The CDR3 DNA reads as TGTGCCAGCCACCTCTCTGGGGCCAACGTCCTGACTTTC. Protein product: CASHLSGANVLTF.

This clonotype was seen repeatedly, ten times or more. The chain employs TRBV4-3 and TRBJ2-1; a possible D gene is TRBD1 (5 bases). CDR3 size: 17 residues. Germline lookup yields CDR1 LGHNA and CDR2 YSLEER. Trimming stripped 1 base from V and 5 bases from J, with 18 bases between. The CDR3 DNA is TGCGCCAGCAGCCAAGTAGTGCGGCAGGGTTCCGACAATGAGCAGTTCTTC. Protein sequence: CASSQVVRQGSDNEQFF.

This chain links TRBV3-1 with TRBJ2-1; 11 nucleotides line up with TRBD2. The germline V gene encodes CDR1 LGHDT and CDR2 YNNKEL (reference sequence). There are 18 residues in the CDR3. V was clipped by 4 bases and J by 8 bases; unmatched bases: 16. CDR3 amino acids: CASSPSIGLAGFRDEQFF. CDR3 DNA sequence: TGTGCCAGCAGCCCTTCCATCGGACTAGCGGGTTTCAGAGATGAGCAGTTCTTC.

This clonotype was counted only a few times. The chain recombines TRBV20-1 with TRBJ2-6; D is ambiguous. Trimming left V 2 bases short and J 0 bases short, with 5 bases between. Looked up from germline, CDR1 is DFQATT and CDR2 is SNEGSKA (reference sequence). This CDR3 region has 14 residues. Here the CDR3 reads CSARIDSGANVLTF. The CDR3, as DNA: TGCAGTGCTAGAATAGACTCTGGGGCCAACGTCCTGACTTTC.

The chain uses TRBV29-1 and TRBJ1-2; D remains unclear. Deletions cut 6 bases from V and 2 bases from J, with 10 bases between. Germline V lookup: CDR1 SQVTM, CDR2 ANQGSEA. The CDR3 runs 12 residues. CDR3 DNA: TGCAGCGTCGGAGGTGAAAACTATGGCTACACCTTC. Residues: CSVGGENYGYTF.

The V gene is TRBV20-1, the J gene TRBJ2-2; tentatively, D is TRBD1 or TRBD2 (5 bases each). There are 17 residues in the CDR3. In germline, CDR1 is DFQATT, CDR2 SNEGSKA (reference sequence). V was shortened by 0 bases and J by 4 bases, with 18 bases between the two germline ends. CDR3 sequence (DNA): TGCAGTGCTAGAGATTGGGGGACCCCGGAGGTCACCGGGGAGCTGTTTTTT. Translation: CSARDWGTPEVTGELFF.

The rearrangement joins TRBV15 to TRBJ2-5; 7 bases match TRBD1. CDR3 length equals 14 residues. Losses at the gene ends were 3 bases for V and 1 base for J; bases not matched to a gene: 2. Germline V gene data show CDR1 as LNHNV and CDR2 as YYDKDF (reference sequence). The CDR3 sequence is CATSRTGFQETQYF. The CDR3 nucleotides are TGTGCCACCAGCAGGACAGGGTTCCAAGAGACCCAGTACTTC.

The chain uses TRBV5-4 and TRBJ2-3, with TRBD2 matching over 7 bases. This CDR3 spans 16 amino acids. CDR1 SGHNT and CDR2 YYREEE come from the germline V gene (reference sequence). The V segment lost 5 bases and the J segment 6 bases; nucleotides outside the gene matches: 15. CDR3 DNA: TGTGCCAGCAGTCACAGACTAGCTGGAAACTACGATACGCAGTATTTT. Translated: CASSHRLAGNYDTQYF.

This clonotype has only a few counts. V is TRBV15 and J is TRBJ1-2; D remains ambiguous. V gave up 5 bases and J gave up 0 bases, with 13 bases separating them. CDR3 length equals 15 residues. Germline CDR1 LNHNV, CDR2 YYDKDF (reference sequence). CDR3 nucleotide sequence: TGTGCCACCAGCCCACGCCTTGGCCCTAACTATGGCTACACCTTC. This sequence encodes CATSPRLGPNYGYTF.

Details on this clonotype: This may arise from a read error, as a much more abundant clone is one base away. The genes are TRBV12-3 or TRBV12-4 and TRBJ1-2; D call uncertain. This CDR3 region has 13 residues. V dropped 1 base and J dropped 2 bases, with 5 bases sitting between them. Here the CDR3 reads CASSLGWNYGYTF. CDR3 in DNA: TGTGCCAGCAGTTTAGGGTGGAACTATGGCTACACCTTC.

This clonotype showed up many times. The chain uses TRBV12-3 or TRBV12-4 and TRBJ2-2; D is unclear. CDR3 size: 14 residues. V was trimmed by 1 base and J by 5 bases, leaving 8 bases between them. CDR3: CASSLGGATGELFF. The CDR3 DNA sequence: TGTGCCAGCAGTTTAGGGGGTGCAACCGGGGAGCTGTTTTTT.

The chain couples TRBV12-3 or TRBV12-4 to TRBJ2-1; 9 bases fit TRBD2. Trimming took 6 bases from V and 6 from J; bases not matched to a gene: 9. This CDR3 region has 15 residues. CDR3 nucleotides: TGTGCCAGCAGGGCGAGCGGGGGGATTCCCAATGAGCAGTTCTTC. It translates to CASRASGGIPNEQFF.

In this sample, this clonotype turned up a few times. In nucleotides, the CDR3 is TGCGCCAGCAGCCACGGACAGGATGGAAACACCATATATTTT. Amino acid sequence: CASSHGQDGNTIYF. The chain recombines TRBV5-1 with TRBJ1-3; 7 bases line up with TRBD1. V was pared by 4 bases and J by 3 bases, with 4 bases of the junction left unmatched. CDR1 is SGHRS and CDR2 is YFSETQ in the germline V gene. CDR3 size: 14 residues. The full variable domain, with the rest looked up from reference TRBV5-1 and TRBJ1-3, is KAGVTQTPRYLIKTRGQQVTLSCSPISGHRSVSWYQQTPGQGLQFLFEYFSETQRNKGNFPGRFSGRQFSNSRSEMNVSTLELGDSALYLCASSHGQDGNTIYFGEGSWLTVV.

At least ten counts were recorded for this clonotype. The chain recombines TRBV12-5 with TRBJ2-3; D perhaps matches TRBD1 (5 bases). This CDR3 spans 14 amino acids. CDR1 and CDR2 from the germline V gene are LGHNT and FRNRAP. The V and J ends lost 5 bases and 3 bases respectively, with 12 bases between them. The CDR3 is CASGVKQVTDTQYF. The CDR3 DNA sequence: TGTGCTAGTGGTGTAAAACAGGTTACAGATACGCAGTATTTT.

This clonotype was found many times. The genes are TRBV3-1 and TRBJ2-7; the D is unclear. Trimming left V 2 bases short and J 1 base short, with 0 bases between. Germline CDR1 and CDR2: LGHDT and YNNKEL (reference sequence). The CDR3 spans 11 residues. CDR3 sequence: CASSQSYEQYF. DNA of the CDR3: TGTGCCAGCAGCCAATCCTACGAGCAGTACTTC.

The chain employs TRBV28 and TRBJ2-7; the match to TRBD1 covers 7 bases. The CDR3 covers 14 residues. CDR1 is MDHEN, CDR2 SYDVKM, per germline. Trimming cost V 6 bases and J 7 bases; bases outside gene matches: 12. In DNA, the CDR3 is TGTGCCAGCAGAACCGAGACAGGGACGGGGGAGCAGTACTTC. Amino acids: CASRTETGTGEQYF.

Only a few counts were recorded for this clonotype. The J gene is TRBJ2-3, the V gene TRBV5-1, with 8 bases lining up with TRBD2. From germline, CDR1 is SGHRS and CDR2 YFSETQ. Unmatched junction bases numbered 8, after V lost 0 bases and J lost 2 bases. The CDR3 has 17 residues. For the CDR3, the DNA is TGCGCCAGCAGCTTGGGACAGACGGGGGGGCACACAGATACGCAGTATTTT. It specifies CASSLGQTGGHTDTQYF.

The CDR3 here is CSASASGRGYEQYF. CDR3 nucleotide sequence: TGCAGTGCTAGTGCTAGCGGGAGAGGGTACGAGCAGTACTTC. This chain uses TRBV20-1 with TRBJ2-7; 10 bases align to TRBD2. The CDR3 covers 14 residues. Trimming at V came to 3 bases and at J to 4 bases, leaving 6 bases not matched to a gene. In germline, CDR1 is DFQATT, CDR2 SNEGSKA (reference sequence).

The sample holds a few counts of this clonotype. This chain connects TRBV5-1 to TRBJ2-2; tentative D call: TRBD1 (6 bases). V lost 1 base to trimming and J lost 7 bases, with 14 bases between them. The CDR3 extends over 15 amino acids. Per the germline V gene, CDR1 is SGHRS and CDR2 is YFSETQ. In DNA, the CDR3 is TGCGCCAGCAGCTTGATGGGGGCGGAAGGCGGGGAGCTGTTTTTT. The encoded protein is CASSLMGAEGGELFF. The full variable domain, completed using reference TRBV5-1 and TRBJ2-2, is KAGVTQTPRYLIKTRGQQVTLSCSPISGHRSVSWYQQTPGQGLQFLFEYFSETQRNKGNFPGRFSGRQFSNSRSEMNVSTLELGDSALYLCASSLMGAEGGELFFGEGSRLTVL.

The table lists this clonotype with many counts. The V call is TRBV6-2 or TRBV6-3, the J call TRBJ2-1; 7 bases line up with TRBD2. The junction had 6 bases not matched to a gene; V was cut back by 6 bases and J by 4 bases. Germline CDR1 and CDR2: MNHEY and SVGEGT. The CDR3 covers 14 residues. The DNA of the CDR3 is TGTGCCAGCAGCCAGCGGGGCGGATACAATGAGCAGTTCTTC. Its protein is CASSQRGGYNEQFF.

This clonotype was counted between two and nine times. The J gene is TRBJ2-3, the V gene TRBV5-1, with unresolved D. The germline V and J ends were trimmed by 1 base and 0 bases, with 9 bases remaining between them. The germline V gene encodes CDR1 SGHRS and CDR2 YFSETQ. This CDR3 is 15 amino acids long. In nucleotides, the CDR3 is TGCGCCAGCAGCTTGTGGGGTGTGAGCACAGATACGCAGTATTTT. It yields the protein CASSLWGVSTDTQYF.

This sequence joins TRBV20-1 and TRBJ1-3; 7 bases map to TRBD1. V lost 6 bases and J lost 4; bases outside the gene matches: 3. Germline V CDR1 and CDR2: DFQATT, SNEGSKA (reference sequence). This CDR3 is 12 amino acids long. CDR3 sequence (DNA): TGCAGTGCAACGGGACAGGGAAACACCATATATTTT. This encodes CSATGQGNTIYF.

The rearrangement uses TRBV19 and TRBJ1-2, with 10 positions matching TRBD1. This CDR3 region has 14 residues. Germline V gene sequence: CDR1 LNHDA, CDR2 SQIVND (reference sequence). Trimming cost V 5 bases and J 7 bases; bases outside gene matches: 7. In DNA, the CDR3 is TGTGCCAGTAGTCCGGACAGGGGGACGGGTGGCTACACCTTC. This codes for CASSPDRGTGGYTF.

This clonotype was detected ten times or more. The J gene is TRBJ1-5, the V gene TRBV20-1; unclear D gene. Trimming removed 4 bases from V and 7 bases from J, with 23 bases in between. The CDR3 covers 16 residues. The germline V gene has CDR1 DFQATT and CDR2 SNEGSKA (reference sequence). The CDR3 nucleotides read TGCAGTGCTATTAGCGGGTTGGCCCAAAGTGGGCAGCCCCAGCATTTT. Translated: CSAISGLAQSGQPQHF.

This clonotype was counted between two and nine times. The V call is TRBV20-1, the J call TRBJ2-1; TRBD2 aligns across 11 bases. The CDR3 loop spans 14 amino acids. The germline V gene has CDR1 DFQATT and CDR2 SNEGSKA (reference sequence). Trimming removed 7 bases from V and 14 bases from J; junction bases left unmatched: 16. The CDR3 protein is CSVYAGTSGRREFF. The CDR3 DNA follows: TGCAGTGTCTACGCCGGGACTAGCGGACGAAGGGAGTTCTTC.

This clonotype was counted between two and nine times. The chain carries TRBV12-3 or TRBV12-4 and TRBJ1-6; unclear D gene. The CDR3 has 15 amino acids. V was trimmed by 5 bases and J by 6 bases, leaving 14 bases between them. CDR3 DNA sequence: TGTGCCAGCAGTCGTCTGGGCCCCCTTAATTCACCCCTCCACTTT. Its translation is CASSRLGPLNSPLHF.